The clone carrying this T cell receptor (beta chain) occurred a few times. Antigen unknown. The sample is drawn from a study of identical twins. Study conclusions and caveats: Its conclusions, products of cross-sectional statistical analysis, did not come from following the same donors. Out-of-frame beta chain sequences displayed weaker excess sharing between twins.

TCRdb recomputed calls from the 5' RACE reads with MiXCR, one row per CDR3 protein. This sample carries about 890,000 distinct CDR3 sequences, roughly an eighth of them seen once, and the ten largest clones take around 1.6%. CDR1 is SNHLY, CDR2 FYNNEI, per germline. V trimming: 5 bases; J trimming: 1 base; junction bases outside the gene matches: 2. This CDR3 has 14 amino acids. These data also featured in a second study, about yellow fever vaccine responses in identical twins.

The chain combines TRBV2 with TRBJ1-1, with 9 positions matching TRBD1. Specimen: PBMCs. This sequence was found in a woman aged 18-29 years in good health. CDR3 in amino acids: CASSNRGQNTEAFF. In DNA, the CDR3 is TGTGCCAGCAGTAACAGGGGGCAGAACACTGAAGCTTTCTTT.